The clone carrying this T cell receptor (beta chain) was counted ten times or more. From RNA transcripts, TCR beta CDR3 regions were amplified. When the TCR CDR3 underwent first-round RT-PCR, the HTBI primer set was used. TCRdb reprocessed the multiplex PCR reads with MiXCR, giving one entry per CDR3 protein. The sample carries hundreds of thousands of distinct CDR3 sequences, about a sixth recorded once. This sample is part of a study of T cells in Graves' hyperthyroidism and ophthalmopathy. Per germline, CDR1 GTSNPN and CDR2 SVGIG (reference sequence). The CDR3 loop spans 12 amino acids. V lost 2 bases and J lost 11, with 15 bases in between.

The material sequenced was blood. This TCR derives from a woman in her late teens or twenties with Graves' hyperthyroidism. The chain links TRBV30 to TRBJ1-1; unclear D gene. The chain's CDR3 is CAWSFSRFWAFF. The CDR3 coding sequence is TGTGCCTGGAGTTTTAGCCGATTCTGGGCTTTCTTT.